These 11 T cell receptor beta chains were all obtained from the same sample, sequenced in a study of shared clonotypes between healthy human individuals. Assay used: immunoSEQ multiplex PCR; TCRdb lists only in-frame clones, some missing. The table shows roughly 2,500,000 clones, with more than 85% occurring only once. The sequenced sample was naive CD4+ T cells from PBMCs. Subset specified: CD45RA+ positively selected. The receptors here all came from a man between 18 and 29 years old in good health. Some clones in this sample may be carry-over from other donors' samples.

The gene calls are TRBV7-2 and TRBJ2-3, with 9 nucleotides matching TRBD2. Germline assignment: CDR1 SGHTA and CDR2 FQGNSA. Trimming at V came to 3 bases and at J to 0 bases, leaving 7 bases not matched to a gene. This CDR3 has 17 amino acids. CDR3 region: CASSLLGTSSSTDTQYF. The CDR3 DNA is TGTGCCAGCAGCTTGTTAGGGACTAGCAGTAGCACAGATACGCAGTATTTT. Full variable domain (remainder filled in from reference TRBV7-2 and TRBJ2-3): GAGVSQSPSNKVTEKGKDVELRCDPISGHTALYWYRQSLGQGLEFLIYFQGNSAPDKSGLPSDRFSAERTGGSVSTLTIQRTQQEDSAVYLCASSLLGTSSSTDTQYFGPGTRLTVL.

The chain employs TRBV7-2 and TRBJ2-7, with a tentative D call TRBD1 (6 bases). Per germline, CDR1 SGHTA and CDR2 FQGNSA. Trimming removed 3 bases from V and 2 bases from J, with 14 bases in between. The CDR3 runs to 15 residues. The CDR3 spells CASSLDRDTTYEQYF. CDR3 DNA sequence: TGTGCCAGCAGCTTGGACCGGGACACTACCTACGAGCAGTACTTC.

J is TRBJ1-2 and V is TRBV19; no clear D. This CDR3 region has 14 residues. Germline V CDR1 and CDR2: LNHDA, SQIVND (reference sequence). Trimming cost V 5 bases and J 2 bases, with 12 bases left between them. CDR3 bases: TGTGCCAGTAGTTTCCAGCGACCCAACTATGGCTACACCTTC. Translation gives CASSFQRPNYGYTF.

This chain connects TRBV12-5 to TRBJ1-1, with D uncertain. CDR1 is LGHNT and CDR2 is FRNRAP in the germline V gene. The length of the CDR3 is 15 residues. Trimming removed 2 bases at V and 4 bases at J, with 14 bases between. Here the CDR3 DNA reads TGTGCTAGTGGTTTGTTTAGTACGGGCGGCACTGAAGCTTTCTTT. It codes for CASGLFSTGGTEAFF.

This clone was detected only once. CDR3 residues: CASRIFSGDTEAFF. The CDR3 DNA is TGCGCCAGCAGAATCTTCAGCGGGGACACTGAAGCTTTCTTT. This chain links TRBV5-1 with TRBJ1-1; D gene ambiguous. This CDR3 has 14 amino acids. Germline V gene sequence: CDR1 SGHRS, CDR2 YFSETQ. V was pared by 5 bases and J by 3 bases, with 14 bases between.

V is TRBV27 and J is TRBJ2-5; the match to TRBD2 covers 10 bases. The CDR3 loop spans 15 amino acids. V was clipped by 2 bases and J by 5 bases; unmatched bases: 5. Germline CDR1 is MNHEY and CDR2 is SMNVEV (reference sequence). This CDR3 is CASSLIAGGGETQYF. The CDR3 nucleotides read TGTGCCAGCAGTTTAATAGCGGGAGGAGGGGAGACCCAGTACTTC.

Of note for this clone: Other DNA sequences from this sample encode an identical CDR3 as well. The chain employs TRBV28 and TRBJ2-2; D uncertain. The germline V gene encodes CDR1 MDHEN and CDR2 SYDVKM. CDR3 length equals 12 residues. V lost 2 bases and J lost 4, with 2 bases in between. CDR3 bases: TGTGCCAGCAGTTTAACCACCGGGGAGCTGTTTTTT. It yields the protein CASSLTTGELFF.

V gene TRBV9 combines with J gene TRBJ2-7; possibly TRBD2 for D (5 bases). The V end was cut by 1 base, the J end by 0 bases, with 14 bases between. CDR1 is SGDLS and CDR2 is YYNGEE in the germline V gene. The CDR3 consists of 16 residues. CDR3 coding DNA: TGTGCCAGCAGCGTATCGGCGGCTAGCTCCTCCTACGAGCAGTACTTC. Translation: CASSVSAASSSYEQYF.

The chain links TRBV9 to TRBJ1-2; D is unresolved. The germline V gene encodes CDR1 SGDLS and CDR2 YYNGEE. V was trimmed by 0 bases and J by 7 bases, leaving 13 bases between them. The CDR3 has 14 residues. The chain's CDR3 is CASSVDEDVGGYTF. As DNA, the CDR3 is TGTGCCAGCAGCGTAGATGAGGATGTGGGTGGCTACACCTTC.

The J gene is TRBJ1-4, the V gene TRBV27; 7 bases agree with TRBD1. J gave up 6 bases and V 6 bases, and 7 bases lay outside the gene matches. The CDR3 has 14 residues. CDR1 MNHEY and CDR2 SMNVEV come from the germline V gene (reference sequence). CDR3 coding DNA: TGTGCCAGCAGCCCGGGACAGTGGGATGAAAAACTGTTTTTT. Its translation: CASSPGQWDEKLFF.

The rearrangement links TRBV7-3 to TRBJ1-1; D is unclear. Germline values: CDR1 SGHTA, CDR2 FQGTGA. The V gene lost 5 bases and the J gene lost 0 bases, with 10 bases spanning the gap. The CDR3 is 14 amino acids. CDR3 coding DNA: TGTGCCAGCAGCCTCGGGATAATGAACACTGAAGCTTTCTTT. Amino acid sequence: CASSLGIMNTEAFF. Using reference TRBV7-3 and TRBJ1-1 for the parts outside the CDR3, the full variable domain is GAGVSQTPSNKVTEKGKYVELRCDPISGHTALYWYRQSLGQGPEFLIYFQGTGAADDSGLPNDRFFAVRPEGSVSTLKIQRTERGDSAVYLCASSLGIMNTEAFFGQGTRLTVV.